A selection of T cell receptor beta chains follows, all from one sample in a study of OX40 agonist ivuxolimab in advanced cancers. Measured with immunoSEQ multiplex PCR; TCRdb has only the in-frame clones, and not every one. This table holds roughly 34,000 clones, roughly 80% found once. The source was CD4+ or CD8+ T cells sorted from blood, collected in a trial of the OX40 agonist ivuxolimab. All receptors come from an adult with an advanced solid tumor such as melanoma, head and neck, liver or kidney cancer. Each CDR3 is given with its conserved first and last residue. A D gene is named only where the DNA matches it firmly. Expanded clones are given a class, and other clones once, few, many or no size at all.

. TRBJ1-1 . TRBV7-9 CASSLALGAEAFF TGTGCCAGCAGCTTAGCATTAGGTGCCGAAGCTTTCTTT
TRBD1 TRBJ1-2 . TRBV6-5 CASSRGQGDGYTF TGTGCCAGCAGCCGGGGACAGGGTGATGGCTACACCTTC
. TRBJ2-1 few TRBV11-1 CASSIGIHQFF TGTGCCAGCAGCATCGGGATTCACCAGTTCTTC
TRBD2 TRBJ2-7 . TRBV5-4 CASSMGLADSYEQYF TGTGCCAGCAGCATGGGACTAGCGGACTCCTACGAGCAGTACTTC
. TRBJ1-3 . TRBV6-1 CASSEQVLSGNTIYF TGTGCCAGCAGTGAACAGGTCCTCTCTGGAAACACCATATATTTT
. TRBJ1-1 few TRBV7-3 CASSPNRQTSRAFF TGTGCCAGCAGCCCTAACCGTCAGACATCGAGGGCTTTCTTT
. TRBJ2-7 once TRBV10-3 CAISESGSSYEQYF TGTGCCATCAGTGAGTCGGGGAGCTCCTACGAGCAGTACTTC
. TRBJ1-1 . TRBV7-8 CASSQGKNTEAFF TGTGCCAGCAGCCAGGGGAAGAACACTGAAGCTTTCTTT
. TRBJ2-3 . TRBV5-4 CASSFPGGTQYF TGTGCCAGCAGCTTCCCTGGGGGGACGCAGTATTTT
TRBD2 TRBJ2-5 few TRBV7-8 CASSLSSGGLGETQYF TGTGCCAGCAGCTTAAGTAGCGGGGGGTTAGGAGAGACCCAGTACTTC
. TRBJ2-5 . TRBV5-1 CASSPGNGRETQYF TGCGCCAGCAGCCCTGGCAACGGGAGAGAGACCCAGTACTTC
. TRBJ1-1 . TRBV28 CASSLTRASEAFF TGTGCCAGCAGTTTAACCAGGGCTTCGGAAGCTTTCTTT
. TRBJ1-5 . TRBV19 CASRLGGGSNQPQHF TGTGCCAGTAGACTGGGGGGGGGCAGCAATCAGCCCCAGCATTTT
. TRBJ1-1 . TRBV5-1 CASSLGGQRGTEAFF TGCGCCAGCAGCTTGGGGGGACAACGAGGGACTGAAGCTTTCTTT
. TRBJ2-7 . TRBV14 CASSPHSDRLYEQYF TGTGCCAGCAGCCCACATTCCGACAGGCTATACGAGCAGTACTTC